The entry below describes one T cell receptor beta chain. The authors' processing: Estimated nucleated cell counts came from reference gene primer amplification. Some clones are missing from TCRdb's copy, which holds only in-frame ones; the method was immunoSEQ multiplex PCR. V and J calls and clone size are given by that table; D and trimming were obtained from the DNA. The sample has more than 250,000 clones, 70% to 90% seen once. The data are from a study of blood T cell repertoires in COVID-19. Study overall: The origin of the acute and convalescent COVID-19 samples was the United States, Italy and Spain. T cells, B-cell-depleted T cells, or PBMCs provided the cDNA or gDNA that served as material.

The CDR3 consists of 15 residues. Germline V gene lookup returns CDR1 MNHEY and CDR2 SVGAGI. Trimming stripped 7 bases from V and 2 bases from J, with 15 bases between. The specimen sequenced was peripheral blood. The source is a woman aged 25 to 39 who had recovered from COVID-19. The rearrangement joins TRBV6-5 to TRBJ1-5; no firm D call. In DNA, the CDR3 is TGTGCCAGCAAATTGAGGCCCCTCGGCAATCAGCCCCAGCATTTT. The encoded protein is CASKLRPLGNQPQHF.